This T cell receptor beta chain stems from a study of spatial heterogeneity in lung cancer. Study background: Samples came from 72 TRACERx patients with untreated early-stage lung cancer. Unique TCR and UMI combinations averaged more than ten appearances each in raw reads. Fewer alpha-chain than beta-chain sequences were consistently detected.

This clonotype was counted only a few times. The antigen is not known. Germline trimming cut 0 bases from V and 6 bases from J; bases unmatched to any gene: 10. Germline V CDR1 and CDR2: SGHRS, YFSETQ. The CDR3 extends over 18 amino acids. Findings and limits, study-wide: Among blood samples, ubiquitous expanded tumor TCRs appeared more at resection than at follow-up.

TCRdb fed the 5' RACE reads into MiXCR, producing one record per CDR3 protein. The repertoire includes roughly 120,000 distinct CDR3 sequences, 12% of them detected once, and roughly 17% sits in the top ten. The time point: blood at routine non-recurrence follow-up after resection. Frozen PBMC, nontumor lung or tumor provided whole RNA, which was sequenced unsorted. This chain links TRBV5-1 with TRBJ2-1; TRBD2 matches 12 bases. The source material was PBMCs, sampled at follow-up. The clonotype was recovered from a male donor with early-stage non-small cell lung cancer. CDR3 nucleotide sequence: TGCGCCAGCAGCTTGGCCCGACTAGCGGGGGCCACAGGCAATGAGCAGTTCTTC. Protein product: CASSLARLAGATGNEQFF.